Shown below are 29 T cell receptor beta chains from a single sample sequenced in a study of blood T cells in healthy people across ages. Sample-barcoded 5' priming and a J-beta primer mix drove a second PCR of roughly 7 to 11 cycles. TCRdb reprocessed the 5' RACE reads via MiXCR and lists one record per CDR3 protein. The table shows 380,000 or so distinct CDR3 sequences, with 45% to 65% occurring only once. The material sequenced was blood. These receptors were collected from a man aged 55-75 years in good health.

V and J are TRBV4-2 and TRBJ1-2, with 8 bases that match TRBD1. The CDR3 runs 14 residues. V gave up 4 bases and J gave up 6 bases; unmatched junction bases: 7. Germline CDR1 and CDR2: LGHNA and YNFKEQ. CDR3 in DNA: TGTGCCAGCAGCCCCGGACAGGGCCGGGATGGCTACACCTTC. It yields the protein CASSPGQGRDGYTF.

Turning to this clonotype: An end of the junction differs from the germline gene, which may be a read error. The gene calls are TRBV28 and TRBJ1-1, with unresolved D. CDR1 is MDHEN and CDR2 is SYDVKM in the germline V gene. The CDR3 has 13 amino acids. Written as DNA, the CDR3 is TGCGCCACTACTGCCGGGGTGAACACTGAAGCTTTCTTT. It is translated as CATTAGVNTEAFF. Looking up the rest from reference TRBV28 and TRBJ1-1 gives the full variable domain: DVKVTQSSRYLVKRTGEKVFLECVQDMDHENMFWYRQDPGLGLRLIYFSYDVKMKEKGDIPEGYSVSREKKERFSLILESASTNQTSMYLCATTAGVNTEAFFGQGTRLTVV.

This clonotype was detected ten times or more. V gene TRBV28 combines with J gene TRBJ1-5, with 8 bases that match TRBD1. The CDR3 contains 15 residues. CDR1 MDHEN and CDR2 SYDVKM come from the germline V gene. The V and J ends lost 6 bases and 3 bases, in that order; junction bases with no gene match: 7. DNA of the CDR3: TGTGCCAGCAGGGAAACGGGACAGGCCAATCAGCCCCAGCATTTT. It encodes CASRETGQANQPQHF.

In this sample, this clonotype turned up many times. This CDR3 reads CAWSPDLIRNYEQYF. The CDR3 bases are TGTGCCTGGAGCCCAGATCTCATAAGGAACTACGAGCAGTACTTC. The J gene is TRBJ2-7, the V gene TRBV30, with D unclear. CDR3 length: 15 residues. Deletions cut 3 bases from V and 3 bases from J, with 18 bases between. CDR1 is GTSNPN and CDR2 is SVGIG in the germline V gene (reference sequence).

The chain employs TRBV5-1 and TRBJ2-5; 8 bases map to TRBD2. The DNA matches TRBJ2-7 better at its end, which makes the J call doubtful. The CDR3 length is 14 residues. Germline assignment: CDR1 SGHRS and CDR2 YFSETQ. CDR3 coding DNA: TGCGCCAGCAGCTCAACTCGGGGGGGGTACGAGCAGTACTTC. This sequence encodes CASSSTRGGYEQYF.

This clonotype has ten or more counts. The chain uses TRBV7-2 and TRBJ2-5; D not resolved. This CDR3 comprises 11 residues. CDR1 SGHTA and CDR2 FQGNSA come from the germline V gene. V shed 7 bases and J shed 4 bases, with 7 bases lying between them. The CDR3 is CASTKLETQYF. CDR3 bases: TGTGCCAGCACCAAGTTAGAGACCCAGTACTTC.

J is TRBJ2-3 and V is TRBV3-1; D unresolved. The V gene's germline CDR1 is LGHDT and CDR2 YNNKEL (reference sequence). The CDR3 sequence is 15 residues long. V lost 1 base and J 2 bases, leaving 10 bases between the germline ends. The CDR3 here is CASSQGSPPTDTQYF. CDR3 nucleotide sequence: TGTGCCAGCAGCCAAGGTAGCCCTCCCACAGATACGCAGTATTTT.

This clonotype was counted between two and nine times. This chain connects TRBV3-1 to TRBJ2-2; TRBD2 agrees at 8 bases. V gave up 1 base and J gave up 4 bases; unmatched junction bases: 2. Germline V gene lookup returns CDR1 LGHDT and CDR2 YNNKEL (reference sequence). The CDR3 has 15 residues. The CDR3 nucleotides are TGTGCCAGCAGCCAAGGTCTAGCGGGCACCGGGGAGCTGTTTTTT. As protein: CASSQGLAGTGELFF.

Points on this clonotype: The junction does not match germline at one end; this may be a read error. This chain connects TRBV28 to TRBJ1-2, with 7 bases that match TRBD1. Germline assignment: CDR1 MDHEN and CDR2 SYDVKM. This CDR3 is built from 16 residues. The CDR3 loop is CAGSLGGTVSNYGYTF. The CDR3 DNA reads as TGTGCCGGCAGTTTAGGGGGCACCGTTTCTAACTATGGCTACACCTTC.

The gene calls are TRBV6-2 or TRBV6-3 and TRBJ2-7; no reliable D call. V lost 2 bases and J 0 bases, leaving 8 bases between the germline ends. Per germline, CDR1 MNHEY and CDR2 SVGEGT. The CDR3 is made up of 14 amino acids. Here the CDR3 reads CASSYRASSYEQYF. The CDR3 DNA follows: TGTGCCAGCAGTTACAGGGCTAGCTCCTACGAGCAGTACTTC.

The rearrangement joins TRBV6-6 to TRBJ2-7; 8 positions match TRBD2. CDR3 size: 15 residues. V lost 8 bases and J lost 2; bases outside the gene matches: 11. Germline V CDR1 and CDR2: MNHNY, SVGAGI (reference sequence). For the CDR3, the DNA is TGTGCCAGCTCCTCCGGGCTAGCGGGCCCCTACGAGCAGTACTTC. This sequence encodes CASSSGLAGPYEQYF.

V usage is TRBV10-3 and J usage is TRBJ2-7, with a possible D match to TRBD2 (6 bases). Germline V gene data show CDR1 as ENHRY and CDR2 as SYGVKD. Trimming removed 6 bases from V and 2 bases from J, with 17 bases in between. The length of the CDR3 is 15 residues. The CDR3 here is CAISPGVAATYEQYF. CDR3 bases: TGTGCCATCAGCCCCGGAGTAGCGGCTACCTACGAGCAGTACTTC.

Only a few counts were recorded for this clonotype. V usage is TRBV10-3 and J usage is TRBJ2-7; D might be TRBD1 or TRBD2, each matching 5 bases. The CDR3 spans 15 residues. Trimming removed 4 bases at V and 3 bases at J, with 16 bases between. CDR1 and CDR2 (germline): ENHRY, SYGVKD. CDR3 region: CAISAHRDANYEQYF. The DNA of the CDR3 is TGTGCCATCAGTGCCCACCGGGACGCAAACTACGAGCAGTACTTC.

This clonotype turned up a few times. V and J are TRBV12-3 or TRBV12-4 and TRBJ2-5, with 11 bases fitting TRBD2. CDR3 length equals 14 residues. V was pared by 4 bases and J by 5 bases, with 3 bases of the junction left unmatched. The CDR3 loop is CASSSSGGLETQYF. DNA for the CDR3: TGTGCCAGCAGTTCTAGCGGGGGGCTGGAGACCCAGTACTTC.

This chain joins TRBV12-3 or TRBV12-4 and TRBJ2-2; D remains ambiguous. The ends were cut back, 2 bases at V and 3 bases at J, with 7 bases in the middle. CDR3 length equals 14 residues. The CDR3 coding sequence is TGTGCCAGCAGTTTAAGTGGCGACACCGGGGAGCTGTTTTTT. Its protein product is CASSLSGDTGELFF.

The CDR3 DNA reads TGTGCCAGCAGTTACGGTACCTACGAGCAGTACTTC. It translates to CASSYGTYEQYF. V usage is TRBV6-2 or TRBV6-3 and J usage is TRBJ2-4; D not certain. The J call could be wrong; TRBJ2-7 is a better fit for the DNA end. The germline V gene encodes CDR1 MNHEY and CDR2 SVGEGT. The CDR3 is 12 amino acids.

This clonotype was seen once. The rearrangement uses TRBV4-2 and TRBJ2-7; maybe TRBD1 (6 bases). Germline V gene data show CDR1 as LGHNA and CDR2 as YNFKEQ. CDR3 length: 15 residues. V was trimmed by 1 base and J by 5 bases, leaving 15 bases between them. The DNA for the CDR3 is TGTGCCAGCAGCCAAGTAAACAGGGTGTCTGACGAGCAGTACTTC. It is translated as CASSQVNRVSDEQYF.

The gene calls are TRBV11-2 and TRBJ2-5, with TRBD2 matching 11 bases. The V gene's germline CDR1 is SGHAT and CDR2 FQNNGV. The CDR3 is 17 residues long. V lost 5 bases to trimming and J lost 2 bases; unmatched junction nucleotides: 10. CDR3 amino acids: CASSTGTSGMPQETQYF. CDR3 nucleotide sequence: TGTGCCAGCAGCACCGGGACTAGCGGAATGCCTCAAGAGACCCAGTACTTC.

This rearrangement joins TRBV20-1 to TRBJ2-7; D not resolved. V was pared by 0 bases and J by 4 bases, with 19 bases between. CDR1 is DFQATT and CDR2 is SNEGSKA in the germline V gene (reference sequence). CDR3 length: 16 amino acids. CDR3 in amino acids: CSARDHTVSKPYEQYF. The CDR3 nucleotides read TGCAGTGCTAGAGATCATACCGTCAGTAAGCCATACGAGCAGTACTTC.

CDR3 region: CASSLSRSGRGTDTQYF. CDR3 DNA: TGTGCCAGCAGCCTTAGTCGGAGCGGGAGGGGGACAGATACGCAGTATTTT. The chain carries TRBV4-2 and TRBJ2-3; 10 nucleotides agree with TRBD2. V lost 4 bases, J lost 3 bases, and 10 bases stayed unmatched. The CDR3 has 17 amino acids. Germline V gene data show CDR1 as LGHNA and CDR2 as YNFKEQ.

The CDR3 DNA is TGCAGTGCTAGCGAGGGGTGGGACACTGAAGCTTTCTTT. The encoded protein is CSASEGWDTEAFF. This sequence joins TRBV20-1 and TRBJ1-1; tentative D call: TRBD1 (5 bases). Trimming stripped 3 bases from V and 3 bases from J, with 11 bases between. The CDR3 has 13 amino acids. The germline V gene has CDR1 DFQATT and CDR2 SNEGSKA (reference sequence).

This sequence joins TRBV5-1 and TRBJ1-2; possibly TRBD1 for D (5 bases). Trimming cost V 3 bases and J 6 bases, with 12 bases left between them. This CDR3 is built from 13 residues. Germline assignment: CDR1 SGHRS and CDR2 YFSETQ. In DNA form, the CDR3 reads TGCGCCAGCAGCTCGGACCTCAGGGATGGCTACACCTTC. As protein: CASSSDLRDGYTF.

V is TRBV10-3 and J is TRBJ2-7; TRBD2 aligns across 12 bases. V lost 7 bases and J lost 6; bases outside the gene matches: 10. Germline CDR1 and CDR2: ENHRY and SYGVKD. The CDR3 sequence is 15 residues long. The CDR3 here is CAITDRLAGAPEQYF. As DNA, the CDR3 is TGTGCCATCACTGACCGACTAGCGGGAGCCCCCGAGCAGTACTTC.

The rearrangement links TRBV28 to TRBJ1-2; D unclear. Germline V gene lookup returns CDR1 MDHEN and CDR2 SYDVKM. The CDR3 is 15 amino acids. Trimming shortened V by 8 bases and J by 4 bases, and 20 bases separated the two germline ends. The CDR3 region is CASFDTPLLGYGYTF. The DNA of the CDR3 is TGTGCCAGCTTTGACACCCCTTTGTTGGGCTATGGCTACACCTTC.

The gene calls are TRBV12-3 or TRBV12-4 and TRBJ2-7; TRBD2 aligns across 13 bases. The V gene end was trimmed by 6 bases and the J gene end by 2 bases; junction bases not matched to a gene: 7. This CDR3 is 16 amino acids long. CDR3 region: CASRFGLAGAAYEQYF. CDR3 nucleotides: TGTGCCAGCAGATTCGGACTAGCGGGGGCCGCCTACGAGCAGTACTTC.

This clonotype has ten or more counts. CDR3 in amino acids: CSAPKGETQYF. In DNA form, the CDR3 reads TGCAGTGCTCCAAAGGGGGAGACCCAGTACTTC. The chain carries TRBV20-1 and TRBJ2-5; D is possibly TRBD1 (5 bases). CDR1 and CDR2 from the germline V gene are DFQATT and SNEGSKA (reference sequence). Trimming left V 5 bases short and J 5 bases short, with 9 bases between. This CDR3 is 11 amino acids long.

This clonotype appeared once. The J gene is TRBJ2-3, the V gene TRBV27; 12 bases are a match to TRBD2. The CDR3 covers 17 residues. Germline values: CDR1 MNHEY, CDR2 SMNVEV (reference sequence). V shed 5 bases, J shed 5 bases, and the junction held 11 bases outside the gene matches. CDR3 nucleotides: TGTGCCAGCAGTGCGCAGGGTGGACTAGCGGGAAAAGATACGCAGTATTTT. As protein: CASSAQGGLAGKDTQYF.

This chain joins TRBV28 and TRBJ2-1; D unresolved. V was pared by 7 bases and J by 9 bases, with 19 bases between. CDR1 and CDR2 from the germline V gene are MDHEN and SYDVKM. The CDR3 covers 14 residues. The CDR3 DNA reads as TGTGCCAGCATCCAATCCCCCGGTCCTGGTGAGCAGTTCTTC. Its protein product is CASIQSPGPGEQFF.

This sequence joins TRBV27 and TRBJ2-1; the D call may be TRBD1 or TRBD2 (5 bases each). CDR3 size: 13 residues. Germline CDR1 is MNHEY and CDR2 is SMNVEV (reference sequence). The germline V and J ends were trimmed by 5 bases and 10 bases, with 15 bases remaining between them. The CDR3 DNA reads TGTGCCAGCAGTCAGGGACGCCTCCCGGAGCAGTTCTTC. Encoded protein: CASSQGRLPEQFF.